These 10 T cell receptor beta chains originate from one sample sequenced in a study of blood T cell repertoires in COVID-19. Profiled with immunoSEQ multiplex PCR; TCRdb holds only in-frame clones, not every one. Seen here are 200,000 to 250,000 clones, 80% to 90% observed once, and the top ten hold 3.6%. The sample comprised PBMCs or T cells enriched from blood (not recorded which). The receptor set was obtained from a woman in her thirties or forties who had been exposed to COVID-19.

The chain uses TRBV9 and TRBJ2-7; weak D call: TRBD2 (5 bases). Germline CDR1 and CDR2: SGDLS and YYNGEE. The V end lost 4 bases, the J end lost 4 bases, and 18 bases lay between the germline ends. This CDR3 region has 15 residues. The CDR3 DNA is TGTGCCAGCAGCACCGGACTGAACGAGGCTTACGAGCAGTACTTC. Translating it yields CASSTGLNEAYEQYF.

The chain carries TRBV4-2 and TRBJ2-3; D perhaps matches TRBD2 (6 bases). Trimming shortened V by 0 bases and J by 3 bases, and 10 bases separated the two germline ends. Germline CDR1 reads LGHNA; CDR2 reads YNFKEQ. This CDR3 contains 15 residues. In DNA form, the CDR3 reads TGTGCCAGCAGCCAAGAAAGCGGGCGGACAGATACGCAGTATTTT. Translating gives CASSQESGRTDTQYF.

A remark on this clone: The junction shows a germline mismatch at one end, possibly a read error. V usage is TRBV7-2 and J usage is TRBJ2-7; either TRBD1 or TRBD2 may supply D (5 bases each). CDR3 length: 14 residues. Germline-derived CDR1 and CDR2 are SGHTA and FQGNSA. CDR3 sequence: CASNLAQGSYEQYF. CDR3 DNA sequence: TGTGCCAGCAACTTAGCGCAGGGCTCCTACGAGCAGTACTTC. The whole variable domain, remainder taken from reference TRBV7-2 and TRBJ2-7, is GAGVSQSPSNKVTEKGKDVELRCDPISGHTALYWYRQSLGQGLEFLIYFQGNSAPDKSGLPSDRFSAERTGGSVSTLTIQRTQQEDSAVYLCASNLAQGSYEQYFGPGTRLTVT.

This chain uses TRBV7-2 with TRBJ2-7; D gene ambiguous. Germline loops: CDR1 SGHTA, CDR2 FQGNSA. Trimming removed 3 bases from V and 0 bases from J, with 9 bases in between. CDR3 length: 14 amino acids. CDR3 residues: CASSLGINSYEQYF. The DNA of the CDR3 is TGTGCCAGCAGCTTGGGCATCAACTCCTACGAGCAGTACTTC.

CDR3 in DNA: TGTGCCAGCAGCCCCGATTCCGGGACAGGGTCCTACGAGCAGTACTTC. Protein: CASSPDSGTGSYEQYF. This rearrangement joins TRBV3-1 (or the pseudogene TRBV3-2) to TRBJ2-7, with 9 positions matching TRBD1. V lost 4 bases, J lost 1 base, and 8 bases stayed unmatched. Germline assignment: CDR1 LGHDT and CDR2 YNNKEL (reference sequence). The CDR3 consists of 16 residues.

The chain recombines TRBV3-1 (or the pseudogene TRBV3-2) with TRBJ1-2, with D possibly being TRBD1 (6 bases). Looked up from germline, CDR1 is LGHDT and CDR2 is YNNKEL (reference sequence). V was pared by 4 bases and J by 4 bases, with 16 bases between. The CDR3 contains 15 residues. Here the CDR3 reads CASSPEGVGTYGYTF. The DNA for the CDR3 is TGTGCCAGCAGCCCCGAGGGGGTGGGAACCTATGGCTACACCTTC.

The chain is built from TRBV6-5 and TRBJ2-7; weak D call: TRBD1 (6 bases). The germline CDR1 and CDR2 sequences are MNHEY and SVGAGI. CDR3 length equals 14 residues. V shed 2 bases and J shed 4 bases, with 12 bases lying between them. This chain's CDR3 is CASSYRQGKYEQYF. In nucleotides, the CDR3 is TGTGCCAGCAGTTACAGGCAGGGGAAATACGAGCAGTACTTC.

This clone was seen a few times. V and J are TRBV9 and TRBJ2-7; TRBD1 is a possible D gene (6 bases). V lost 2 bases and J lost 0, with 21 bases in between. The length of the CDR3 is 18 residues. Germline-derived CDR1 and CDR2 are SGDLS and YYNGEE. CDR3 nucleotide sequence: TGTGCCAGCAGCGTTGGGCTCCGTACAGGGACCTCCTCCTACGAGCAGTACTTC. Translated, it gives CASSVGLRTGTSSYEQYF.

The genes are TRBV7-9 and TRBJ2-3; 8 bases line up with TRBD2. The trim removed 3 bases at V and 5 bases at J, leaving 10 bases unmatched. Germline values: CDR1 SEHNR, CDR2 FQNEAQ (reference sequence). CDR3 length equals 16 residues. The CDR3 here is CASSFQSGGSGDTQYF. The CDR3 DNA reads as TGTGCCAGCAGCTTTCAGAGCGGGGGTTCCGGAGATACGCAGTATTTT.

The chain has TRBV5-4 and TRBJ1-1; D is unresolved. V was shortened by 4 bases and J by 7 bases, with 11 bases between the two germline ends. CDR1 SGHNT and CDR2 YYREEE come from the germline V gene (reference sequence). The CDR3 loop spans 12 amino acids. This chain's CDR3 is CASSRDPNEAFF. The CDR3, as DNA: TGTGCCAGCAGCCGGGATCCAAATGAAGCTTTCTTT.